These 20 T cell receptor beta chains were all obtained from the same sample, sequenced in a study of CXCR3-negative and CXCR3-positive naive CD8 T cells. Study results and caveats: Naive cells with CXCR3 showed TRB CDR3s that were more hydrophobic than those in CXCR3-negative naive cells.

Libraries were UMI-labeled 5' RACE TRB cDNA. TCRdb reprocessed the 5' RACE reads and stores each CDR3 protein as one record, lacking DNA. This repertoire includes roughly 120,000 distinct CDR3 sequences. These TCRs' antigens remain unknown. Material for sequencing was naive CXCR3+ CD8+ T cells from blood. As for subset: CD45RO-CCR7+CD27+CD95- naive CD8+ T cells expressing CXCR3 (TNR3+). The receptors originated from a human donor in good health. Some clones in this sample may be carry-over from other donors' samples.

The rearrangement joins TRBV7-9 to TRBJ1-4. The CDR3 sequence is 12 residues long. CDR1 and CDR2 from the germline V gene are SEHNR and FQNEAQ (reference sequence). The CDR3 region is CASGATNEKLFF.

The rearrangement joins TRBV7-9 to TRBJ1-5. Germline CDR1 and CDR2: SEHNR and FQNEAQ (reference sequence). The length of the CDR3 is 18 residues. CDR3: CASSLLGQRVQVCQPQHF. Based on the CDR3 plus reference TRBV7-9 and TRBJ1-5, the full variable domain is DTGVSQNPRHKITKRGQNVTFRCDPISEHNRLYWYRQTLGQGPEFLTYFQNEAQLEKSRLLSDRFSAERPKGSFSTLEIQRTEQGDSAMYLCASSLLGQRVQVCQPQHFGDGTRLSIL.

This chain joins TRBV3-1 and TRBJ1-3; absent DNA, TCRdb's TRBD1 call cannot be checked. CDR1 is LGHDT, CDR2 YNNKEL, per germline (reference sequence). The length of the CDR3 is 14 residues. CDR3 protein: CASSPSGSGNTIYF.

The chain carries TRBV20-1 and TRBJ1-1; TCRdb names TRBD1, which stays unverified in the absence of DNA. Germline lookup yields CDR1 DFQATT and CDR2 SNEGSKA (reference sequence). This CDR3 contains 16 residues. The chain's CDR3 is CSASEPQGTPNTEAFF.

The chain recombines TRBV7-8 with TRBJ2-1. The CDR3 has 13 amino acids. Germline V gene sequence: CDR1 SGHVS, CDR2 FQNEAQ. This CDR3 is CASSIGVINEQFF.

The chain recombines TRBV6-5 with TRBJ1-1; TCRdb's D call, TRBD1, is unchecked because there is no DNA. The CDR3 length is 13 residues. Germline V CDR1 and CDR2: MNHEY, SVGAGI. This CDR3 is CASRWTGGTEAFF.

This rearrangement joins TRBV7-9 to TRBJ2-6; TCRdb gives TRBD1 as the D gene, but with no DNA this cannot be confirmed. The CDR3 spans 17 residues. Germline assignment: CDR1 SEHNR and CDR2 FQNEAQ (reference sequence). Here the CDR3 reads CASSLPLGGTGANVLTF.

V gene TRBV28 combines with J gene TRBJ2-2; with no DNA, the TCRdb D assignment of TRBD1 cannot be verified. The CDR3 is 16 amino acids. In germline, CDR1 is MDHEN, CDR2 SYDVKM. CDR3 in amino acids: CASSPWGTGNTGELFF.

This chain uses TRBV5-1 with TRBJ2-3; TCRdb designates TRBD1, a call that cannot be tested without DNA. Looked up from germline, CDR1 is SGHRS and CDR2 is YFSETQ. This CDR3 region has 17 residues. The CDR3 is CASSLEATGPGVYTQYF.

The chain employs TRBV9 and TRBJ2-1; the TCRdb call, TRBD1, lacks DNA for checking. Germline V gives CDR1 SGDLS, CDR2 YYNGEE. The CDR3 totals 16 residues. CDR3 sequence: CASSPPGGHSYNEQFF.

The chain joins TRBV4-1 to TRBJ2-1; the TCRdb D gene call, TRBD1, has no DNA to confirm it. CDR1 and CDR2 (germline): MGHRA, YSYEKL. The CDR3 is 15 amino acids. The CDR3 spells CASSLDTRSHNEQFF.

The genes are TRBV29-1 and TRBJ2-7; the TRBD1 assignment by TCRdb is unverifiable without DNA. This CDR3 spans 14 amino acids. Germline CDR1 SQVTM, CDR2 ANQGSEA. The CDR3 loop reads CSVDGGTVPYEQYF.

The chain has TRBV5-1 and TRBJ2-7; TCRdb proposes TRBD2, but this gene call is untestable without DNA. The CDR3 contains 16 residues. CDR1 and CDR2 from the germline V gene are SGHRS and YFSETQ. The CDR3 reads CASSLSGTSGPYEQYF.

The genes are TRBV29-1 and TRBJ1-1. CDR1 and CDR2 (germline): SQVTM, ANQGSEA. The CDR3 has 13 residues. CDR3 loop: CSVEVGLNTEAFF.

V is TRBV5-1 and J is TRBJ1-1. Looked up from germline, CDR1 is SGHRS and CDR2 is YFSETQ. This CDR3 is 14 amino acids long. CDR3 sequence reads: CASSFMAGNTEAFF.

This sequence joins TRBV29-1 and TRBJ1-3; TCRdb's D call, TRBD1, is unchecked because there is no DNA. Germline V gene sequence: CDR1 SQVTM, CDR2 ANQGSEA. The CDR3 has 13 amino acids. CDR3 loop: CSGTTGSGNTIYF. Combining the CDR3 with reference TRBV29-1 and TRBJ1-3 gives the whole variable domain SAVISQKPSRDICQRGTSLTIQCQVDSQVTMMFWYRQQPGQSLTLIATANQGSEATYESGFVIDKFPISRPNLTFSTLTVSNMSPEDSSIYLCSGTTGSGNTIYFGEGSWLTVV.

The genes are TRBV9 and TRBJ2-5. CDR1 is SGDLS, CDR2 YYNGEE, per germline. This CDR3 has 11 residues. CDR3 sequence: CASSVDETQYF. Drawing the rest from reference TRBV9 and TRBJ2-5, the complete variable domain is DSGVTQTPKHLITATGQRVTLRCSPRSGDLSVYWYQQSLDQGLQFLIQYYNGEERAKGNILERFSAQQFPDLHSELNLSSLELGDSALYFCASSVDETQYFGPGTRLLVL.

The chain combines TRBV29-1 with TRBJ1-5; without DNA, the TCRdb call of TRBD1 cannot be checked. The CDR3 spans 13 residues. CDR1 and CDR2 (germline): SQVTM, ANQGSEA. The CDR3 loop is CSVEAGGGQPQHF. Full variable domain (rest looked up from reference TRBV29-1 and TRBJ1-5): SAVISQKPSRDICQRGTSLTIQCQVDSQVTMMFWYRQQPGQSLTLIATANQGSEATYESGFVIDKFPISRPNLTFSTLTVSNMSPEDSSIYLCSVEAGGGQPQHFGDGTRLSIL.

The V and J genes are TRBV28 and TRBJ2-1; absent DNA, TCRdb's TRBD1 call cannot be checked. CDR1 is MDHEN, CDR2 SYDVKM, per germline. CDR3 length equals 14 residues. The CDR3 loop is CASSLLVRVHEQFF.

This chain joins TRBV5-1 and TRBJ2-7. This CDR3 spans 12 amino acids. Looked up from germline, CDR1 is SGHRS and CDR2 is YFSETQ. This CDR3 reads CASSTVAYEQYF.